These 16 T cell receptor beta chains originate from one sample sequenced in a study of long-term antiretroviral therapy in people with HIV. Running of the v3.0 immunoSEQ assay took place at survey level. Method: immunoSEQ multiplex PCR; TCRdb's copy keeps in-frame clones and lacks some. Counted here are just under 35,000 clones, 80% to 90% occurring once; the ten biggest clones make up 4.8%. The sequencing here drew on unsorted PBMCs, taken approximately 2.9 years before starting antiretroviral therapy. The receptors here all came from a woman under 40 with HIV.

This clone appeared once. The rearrangement joins TRBV6-5 to TRBJ2-7; maybe TRBD2 (5 bases). The germline V and J ends were trimmed by 5 bases and 4 bases, with 15 bases remaining between them. CDR1 MNHEY and CDR2 SVGAGI come from the germline V gene. The CDR3 sequence is 14 residues long. The CDR3 DNA sequence: TGTGCCAGCAGTCCCGACTCTCGACTATACGAGCAGTACGTC. Its translation is CASSPDSRLYEQYV.

This clone was counted once. The V gene is TRBV10-3, the J gene TRBJ1-5, with D possibly being TRBD1 (5 bases). CDR3 length: 17 amino acids. Germline-derived CDR1 and CDR2 are ENHRY and SYGVKD. Trimming shortened V by 5 bases and J by 1 base, and 18 bases separated the two germline ends. The CDR3 reads CAISSTGGVQSNQPQHF. CDR3 sequence (DNA): TGTGCCATCAGTTCAACGGGGGGGGTTCAGAGCAATCAGCCCCAGCATTTT.

The gene calls are TRBV14 and TRBJ1-4; D is unclear. Germline values: CDR1 SGHDN, CDR2 FVKESK. V lost 4 bases, J lost 4 bases, and 1 base lay in between. The CDR3 contains 11 residues. CDR3 DNA: TGTGCCAGCAGCCGTAATGAAAAACTGTTTTTT. As protein: CASSRNEKLFF. The full variable domain, in which reference TRBV14 and TRBJ1-4 provide the parts outside the CDR3, is EAGVTQFPSHSVIEKGQTVTLRCDPISGHDNLYWYRRVMGKEIKFLLHFVKESKQDESGMPNNRFLAERTGGTYSTLKVQPAELEDSGVYFCASSRNEKLFFGSGTQLSVL.

The chain combines TRBV29-1 with TRBJ1-2; 9 bases line up with TRBD1. V was clipped by 5 bases and J by 8 bases; unmatched bases: 15. The CDR3 spans 15 residues. Germline lookup yields CDR1 SQVTM and CDR2 ANQGSEA. The CDR3 reads CSVTGGTGILRGYTF. CDR3 bases: TGCAGCGTTACCGGGGGGACAGGGATTCTTCGGGGCTACACCTTC.

The rearrangement links TRBV18 to TRBJ1-1; a possible D gene is TRBD1 (6 bases). The CDR3 runs to 16 residues. The germline V and J ends were trimmed by 0 bases and 10 bases, with 21 bases remaining between them. Germline V gene lookup returns CDR1 KGHSH and CDR2 LQKENI. CDR3 loop: CASSPPEQGRLSRAFF. The CDR3 coding sequence is TGTGCCAGCTCACCACCAGAACAGGGACGTCTTAGCAGAGCTTTCTTT.

The chain employs TRBV6-1 and TRBJ2-2; D assignment may be TRBD1 or TRBD2 (5 bases each). The CDR3 sequence is 14 residues long. Trimming pared 8 bases from V and 5 bases from J, leaving 15 bases between. Germline V CDR1 and CDR2: MNHNS, SASEGT. The CDR3 here is CASCRDPLTGELFF. The CDR3 nucleotides are TGTGCCAGCTGCCGGGACCCACTTACCGGGGAGCTGTTTTTT.

The V call is TRBV5-1, the J call TRBJ2-5; D is unresolved. The germline V and J ends were trimmed by 7 bases and 5 bases, with 21 bases remaining between them. Germline CDR1 SGHRS, CDR2 YFSETQ. CDR3 length: 15 residues. The CDR3 DNA is TGCGCCAGCTCTCCACGAGTAACGGCATTTGAGACCCAGTACTTC. Translation gives CASSPRVTAFETQYF.

This clone is labeled medium-sized. The chain links TRBV6-1 to TRBJ2-2, with 7 bases fitting TRBD1. CDR1 is MNHNS, CDR2 SASEGT, per germline. J lost 3 bases, V lost 2 bases, and 0 bases had no gene match. This CDR3 has 14 residues. The chain's CDR3 is CASSEQGDTGELFF. For the CDR3, the DNA is TGTGCCAGCAGTGAACAGGGGGACACCGGGGAGCTGTTTTTT.

The rearrangement links TRBV30 to TRBJ2-5; D is perhaps TRBD1 or TRBD2 (5 bases each). CDR1 GTSNPN and CDR2 SVGIG come from the germline V gene (reference sequence). The length of the CDR3 is 13 residues. Between the trimmed V and J ends, which lost 4 bases and 2 bases, there was a span of 11 bases. CDR3: CAWNRDHQETQYF. The DNA for the CDR3 is TGTGCCTGGAACCGGGACCATCAAGAGACCCAGTACTTC.

The genes are TRBV7-2 and TRBJ1-6; D uncertain. The CDR3 contains 15 residues. CDR1 is SGHTA and CDR2 is FQGNSA in the germline V gene. V was pared by 5 bases and J by 9 bases, with 17 bases between. The CDR3 here is CASSPLFSGGSPLHF. CDR3 DNA sequence: TGTGCCAGCAGCCCCCTCTTTAGCGGTGGTTCACCCCTCCACTTT. Full variable domain (rest looked up from reference TRBV7-2 and TRBJ1-6): GAGVSQSPSNKVTEKGKDVELRCDPISGHTALYWYRQSLGQGLEFLIYFQGNSAPDKSGLPSDRFSAERTGGSVSTLTIQRTQQEDSAVYLCASSPLFSGGSPLHFGNGTRLTVT.

The chain employs TRBV6-6 and TRBJ1-2; D unclear. V lost 2 bases and J 4 bases, leaving 8 bases between the germline ends. Germline loops: CDR1 MNHNY, CDR2 SVGAGI (reference sequence). CDR3 length: 13 amino acids. In nucleotides, the CDR3 is TGTGCCAGCAGTTACACAGCGGGCTATGGCTACACCTTC. Residues: CASSYTAGYGYTF.

The chain couples TRBV4-1 to TRBJ1-2; D gene uncertain. Germline lookup yields CDR1 MGHRA and CDR2 YSYEKL. The CDR3 has 13 residues. V was clipped by 4 bases and J by 2 bases, with 8 bases between them. The CDR3: CASSPDGNYGYTF. The DNA for the CDR3 is TGCGCCAGCAGCCCCGACGGGAACTATGGCTACACCTTC.

The J gene is TRBJ2-6, the V gene TRBV18, with 7 bases that match TRBD1. This CDR3 is built from 18 residues. CDR1 KGHSH and CDR2 LQKENI come from the germline V gene. V shed 4 bases, J shed 0 bases, and the junction held 9 bases outside the gene matches. The CDR3 reads CASSQTDREISGANVLTF. CDR3 nucleotide sequence: TGTGCCAGCTCACAGACAGACAGGGAAATCTCTGGGGCCAACGTCCTGACTTTC. Supplemented by reference TRBV18 and TRBJ2-6, the full variable domain reads NAGVMQNPRHLVRRRGQEARLRCSPMKGHSHVYWYRQLPEEGLKFMVYLQKENIIDESGMPKERFSAEFPKEGPSILRIQQVVRGDSAAYFCASSQTDREISGANVLTFGAGSRLTVL.

J is TRBJ2-2 and V is TRBV5-1; D gene unclear. CDR1 and CDR2 (germline): SGHRS, YFSETQ. V was shortened by 0 bases and J by 7 bases, with 10 bases between the two germline ends. The CDR3 consists of 14 residues. The CDR3 DNA reads as TGCGCCAGCAGCTTGGGGCAGGTCGGCGGGGAGCTGTTTTTT. This translates into CASSLGQVGGELFF.

This clone was observed a few times. J is TRBJ2-7 and V is TRBV7-7; perhaps TRBD1 as D (5 bases). Trimming took 5 bases from V and 3 from J, leaving 11 bases between them. This CDR3 contains 13 residues. Germline CDR1 and CDR2: SSHAT and FNYEAQ (reference sequence). The DNA for the CDR3 is TGTGCCAGCAGCCCAGGGCCCTTCTACGAGCAGTACTTC. Protein sequence: CASSPGPFYEQYF.

This clone appeared a single time. The V call is TRBV12-2, the J call TRBJ2-2. TRBV12-2 is flagged as a pseudogene. The CDR3 runs 12 residues. The DNA for the CDR3 is TGTGCAAGTCGCTTAAACACCGGGGAGCTGTTTTTT. Translated, it gives CASRLNTGELFF.